This T cell receptor beta chain was recovered during a study of a mutant IDH1 vaccine in newly diagnosed glioma. Study in general: With temozolomide cycles, or 4-6 weeks after radiotherapy alone, vaccination was started. There were roughly 60% males and about 38% females among treated patients, whose mean age was about 41 years.

Time point specified: week 47, end of study. A single vaccine dose contained 300 ug of mutant IDH1 20-mer peptide, and topical imiquimod was used with it. Points on this clone: The antigen remains undetermined.

Sequencing used immunoSEQ multiplex PCR; TCRdb keeps in-frame clones, though not all of them. The sample has 24,000 or so clones; approximately 88% are singletons. Germline V gene data show CDR1 as SGHVS and CDR2 as FNYEAQ. V was clipped by 3 bases and J by 2 bases, with 16 bases between them. This CDR3 spans 17 amino acids. The chain combines TRBV7-6 with TRBJ2-2, with a weak D call TRBD2 (6 bases). This specimen was PBMCs, taken from a glioma patient whose treatment included an IDH1 peptide vaccine. This TCR was recovered from a man aged 35 to 55 with glioma. For the CDR3, the DNA is TGTGCCAGCAGCTTGAGGAGCCTAGCGCCTAACACCGGGGAGCTGTTTTTT. The encoded protein is CASSLRSLAPNTGELFF.